The 9 T cell receptor beta chains given below trace back to one sample, sequenced in a study of cytomegalovirus exposure and HLA in healthy donors. PCR involved 60 Vbeta and 13 Jbeta primers. Repertoires were generated with immunoSEQ multiplex PCR, while TCRdb's copy carries only in-frame clones and drops some. Of some 200,000 clones in the sample, 80% to 85% are singletons; the top ten hold under 0.85%. The sample taken for sequencing was PBMCs. The source of these receptors is a boy between 2 and 10 years old in good health and CMV-seronegative.

The chain uses TRBV27 and TRBJ2-2; D perhaps matches TRBD1 (7 bases). This CDR3 is built from 18 residues. Germline V lookup: CDR1 MNHEY, CDR2 SMNVEV (reference sequence). V was cut by 8 bases and J by 1 base, with 23 bases left in between. For the CDR3, the DNA is TGTGCCAGCCGAGCCCCGGGACAGAGGCGGGGGAACACCGGGGAGCTGTTTTTT. Protein: CASRAPGQRRGNTGELFF.

This chain connects TRBV19 to TRBJ2-7; 8 nucleotides align to TRBD1. This CDR3 is 15 amino acids long. CDR1 is LNHDA and CDR2 is SQIVND in the germline V gene (reference sequence). The ends lost 0 bases at V and 3 bases at J; junction bases unmatched: 4. CDR3 nucleotide sequence: TGTGCCAGTAGTATAGATCAGGGGACAGGCTACGAGCAGTACTTC. Residues: CASSIDQGTGYEQYF. The whole variable domain, filled in from reference TRBV19 and TRBJ2-7, reads DGGITQSPKYLFRKEGQNVTLSCEQNLNHDAMYWYRQDPGQGLRLIYYSQIVNDFQKGDIAEGYSVSREKKESFPLTVTSAQKNPTAFYLCASSIDQGTGYEQYFGPGTRLTVT.

The gene calls are TRBV6-6 and TRBJ2-5; 8 bases match TRBD1. The end of the DNA aligns better with TRBJ2-7, so the J call may be wrong. Germline values: CDR1 MNHNY, CDR2 SVGAGI (reference sequence). The CDR3 contains 12 residues. The CDR3 DNA is TGTGCCACCTGGGACAGGTCCTACGAGCAGTACTTC. Residues: CATWDRSYEQYF.

The chain uses TRBV27 and TRBJ2-7, with a weak D call TRBD1 (5 bases). The ends were cut back, 8 bases at V and 1 base at J, with 18 bases in the middle. The length of the CDR3 is 15 residues. The germline V gene encodes CDR1 MNHEY and CDR2 SMNVEV (reference sequence). CDR3 sequence reads: CASGPLSTDSYEQYF. DNA of the CDR3: TGTGCCAGCGGACCCCTTTCGACAGATTCCTACGAGCAGTACTTC.

V usage is TRBV18 and J usage is TRBJ1-2, with D maybe TRBD1 (6 bases). Between the trimmed V and J ends, which lost 2 bases and 2 bases, there was a span of 6 bases. Germline CDR1 reads KGHSH; CDR2 reads LQKENI. CDR3 length: 13 amino acids. The DNA of the CDR3 is TGTGCCAGCTCACCAACAGGGAACTATGGCTACACCTTC. Translating it yields CASSPTGNYGYTF. Supplemented by reference TRBV18 and TRBJ1-2, the full variable domain reads NAGVMQNPRHLVRRRGQEARLRCSPMKGHSHVYWYRQLPEEGLKFMVYLQKENIIDESGMPKERFSAEFPKEGPSILRIQQVVRGDSAAYFCASSPTGNYGYTFGSGTRLTVV.

Details on this clone: Because it lacks the conserved phenylalanine or tryptophan at the end, this CDR3 is likely a read error. V gene TRBV5-1 combines with J gene TRBJ1-1, with D perhaps matching TRBD1 (6 bases). The V gene's germline CDR1 is SGHRS and CDR2 YFSETQ. This CDR3 has 17 residues. Trimming took 2 bases from V and 1 from J, leaving 18 bases between them. Written as DNA, the CDR3 is TGCGCCAGCAGCTTCCAGGGAATGACAGGCGCGAACACTGAAGCTTTCTCT. This codes for CASSFQGMTGANTEAFS.

The V gene is TRBV27, the J gene TRBJ2-3; the D is unclear. This CDR3 is built from 14 residues. The germline CDR1 and CDR2 sequences are MNHEY and SMNVEV (reference sequence). V lost 1 base to trimming and J lost 3 bases, with 8 bases between them. Written as DNA, the CDR3 is TGTGCCAGCAGTTTATTCCCCGGGACAGATACGCAGTATTTT. Amino acid sequence: CASSLFPGTDTQYF.

The rearrangement uses TRBV19 and TRBJ1-1; D is undetermined. V was shortened by 5 bases and J by 1 base, with 17 bases between the two germline ends. Germline V gene lookup returns CDR1 LNHDA and CDR2 SQIVND (reference sequence). This CDR3 spans 16 amino acids. DNA of the CDR3: TGTGCCAGTAGTCAGACAATCAGCGGAACGAACACTGAAGCTTTCTTT. Its protein product is CASSQTISGTNTEAFF.

The chain joins TRBV11-2 to TRBJ2-5; weak D call: TRBD2 (6 bases). V lost 5 bases to trimming and J lost 2 bases, with 12 bases between them. The CDR3 is 14 amino acids. The V gene's germline CDR1 is SGHAT and CDR2 FQNNGV. The CDR3 spells CASSTYSGQETQYF. CDR3 nucleotides: TGTGCCAGCAGCACCTATAGCGGTCAAGAGACCCAGTACTTC.